Following are 15 T cell receptor beta chains from one sample sequenced in a study of PD-L1 blockade in urothelial cancer. TCRdb's table, derived via immunoSEQ multiplex PCR, lists solely in-frame clones and lacks some. The sample carries about 63,000 clones, 81% recorded once. Time point meaning: pretreatment peripheral blood. This sample comprised PBMCs, obtained around atezolizumab (anti-PD-L1) treatment. The receptors were sampled from a man between 70 and 80 years old with urothelial cancer.

Comments on this clone: The germline gene is not matched at one end of the junction; a read error may be the cause. The chain recombines TRBV7-9 with TRBJ1-1; D gene uncertain. Per germline, CDR1 SEHNR and CDR2 FQNEAQ (reference sequence). The CDR3 consists of 15 residues. In DNA form, the CDR3 reads TGTGCCAGCAGCCCGCGGACTGGGGTAAACAGTGAAGCTTTCTTT. Translation: CASSPRTGVNSEAFF.

The V call is TRBV29-1, the J call TRBJ1-2, with 7 nucleotides matching TRBD1. V shed 6 bases and J 0 bases; nucleotides not matched to a gene: 10. This CDR3 has 15 residues. The germline gives CDR1 SQVTM, CDR2 ANQGSEA. The CDR3 bases are TGCAGCGTCGTCGGACAGGTTGGGACTAACTATGGCTACACCTTC. As protein: CSVVGQVGTNYGYTF.

J is TRBJ2-5 and V is TRBV27, with TRBD2 matching 9 bases. V trimming: 1 base; J trimming: 4 bases; junction bases outside the gene matches: 7. Germline-derived CDR1 and CDR2 are MNHEY and SMNVEV (reference sequence). CDR3 size: 16 residues. In nucleotides, the CDR3 is TGTGCCAGCAGTTTATTGGGCGGGGGGGCCGGAGAGACCCAGTACTTC. It is translated as CASSLLGGGAGETQYF.

The V gene is TRBV19, the J gene TRBJ2-7; 11 bases map to TRBD2. The CDR3 sequence is 15 residues long. From germline, CDR1 is LNHDA and CDR2 SQIVND (reference sequence). V shed 6 bases, J shed 1 base, and the junction held 5 bases outside the gene matches. CDR3 nucleotide sequence: TGTGCCAGTAGACAACTAGCGGGGGAATCCTACGAGCAGTACTTC. Its translation: CASRQLAGESYEQYF.

The chain recombines TRBV18 with TRBJ1-3; the D gene is possibly TRBD1 (5 bases). The CDR3 consists of 15 residues. Trimming shortened V by 0 bases and J by 4 bases, and 10 bases separated the two germline ends. Germline values: CDR1 KGHSH, CDR2 LQKENI. CDR3 nucleotide sequence: TGTGCCAGCTCACCACCGGGGCGCACCGGAAACACCATATATTTT. Protein product: CASSPPGRTGNTIYF.

The V gene is TRBV5-4, the J gene TRBJ2-1; TRBD1 matches at 9 bases. The CDR3 has 15 amino acids. V trimming: 4 bases; J trimming: 3 bases; junction bases outside the gene matches: 5. Germline V gene lookup returns CDR1 SGHNT and CDR2 YYREEE (reference sequence). The DNA for the CDR3 is TGTGCCAGCAGCCCAGGGGACAGGGACTACAATGAGCAGTTCTTC. Translation gives CASSPGDRDYNEQFF. The complete variable domain, with remaining parts taken from reference TRBV5-4 and TRBJ2-1, reads ETGVTQSPTHLIKTRGQQVTLRCSSQSGHNTVSWYQQALGQGPQFIFQYYREEENGRGNFPPRFSGLQFPNYSSELNVNALELDDSALYLCASSPGDRDYNEQFFGPGTRLTVL.

The sample holds one count of this clone. The rearrangement joins TRBV27 to TRBJ2-2; D may be TRBD2 (6 bases). The V gene lost 2 bases and the J gene lost 1 base, with 8 bases spanning the gap. This CDR3 has 15 amino acids. CDR1 is MNHEY and CDR2 is SMNVEV in the germline V gene (reference sequence). CDR3 region: CASSLRGMNTGELFF. The CDR3 coding sequence is TGTGCCAGCAGTTTACGGGGGATGAACACCGGGGAGCTGTTTTTT.

The gene calls are TRBV19 and TRBJ1-2; D may be TRBD1 (5 bases). The CDR3 length is 12 residues. Germline V CDR1 and CDR2: LNHDA, SQIVND (reference sequence). Trimming pared 5 bases from V and 12 bases from J, leaving 16 bases between. CDR3 amino acids: CASSETTAVHTF. DNA of the CDR3: TGTGCCAGTAGTGAAACGACAGCTGTCCACACCTTC.

The gene calls are TRBV5-1 and TRBJ2-5; 12 bases line up with TRBD1. The CDR3 runs to 16 residues. The germline V gene has CDR1 SGHRS and CDR2 YFSETQ. V shed 2 bases, J shed 3 bases, and the junction held 5 bases outside the gene matches. Here the CDR3 reads CASSLPGQGAEETQYF. The CDR3 DNA follows: TGCGCCAGCAGCTTACCGGGACAGGGGGCGGAAGAGACCCAGTACTTC.

This chain joins TRBV19 and TRBJ2-1; 13 bases are a match to TRBD2. This CDR3 has 18 amino acids. CDR1 and CDR2 from the germline V gene are LNHDA and SQIVND (reference sequence). J lost 4 bases, V lost 0 bases, and 6 bases had no gene match. CDR3 region: CASSIDPRLAGGYNEQFF. CDR3 nucleotide sequence: TGTGCCAGTAGTATAGATCCCCGACTAGCGGGGGGATACAATGAGCAGTTCTTC.

CDR3 protein: CASSWSGQSSYGYTF. CDR3 DNA sequence: TGTGCCAGCAGTTGGTCCGGACAGTCAAGCTATGGCTACACCTTC. The V call is TRBV6-1, the J call TRBJ1-2, with a weak D call TRBD1 (6 bases). The V and J ends lost 5 bases and 4 bases respectively, with 17 bases between them. The germline V gene encodes CDR1 MNHNS and CDR2 SASEGT. The CDR3 contains 15 residues.

The chain combines TRBV18 with TRBJ2-6; 8 bases are a match to TRBD2. V lost 6 bases, J lost 3 bases, and 10 bases stayed unmatched. This CDR3 is 17 amino acids long. Germline V CDR1 and CDR2: KGHSH, LQKENI. CDR3 amino acids: CASSLAGGQLGANVLTF. The CDR3 nucleotides are TGTGCCAGCTCCCTCGCGGGGGGCCAACTTGGGGCCAACGTCCTGACTTTC.

V and J are TRBV7-3 and TRBJ2-5; 9 bases are shared with TRBD2. Germline V CDR1 and CDR2: SGHTA, FQGTGA. The CDR3 extends over 15 amino acids. With 1 base clipped from V and 2 bases from J, the junction kept 2 bases outside the gene matches. This chain's CDR3 is CASSLSGRAQETQYF. The DNA for the CDR3 is TGTGCCAGCAGCTTAAGCGGGAGGGCGCAAGAGACCCAGTACTTC.

This rearrangement joins TRBV4-1 to TRBJ2-7, with 12 bases matching TRBD2. V lost 0 bases to trimming and J lost 4 bases; unmatched junction nucleotides: 7. The CDR3 runs to 17 residues. Germline lookup yields CDR1 MGHRA and CDR2 YSYEKL. The DNA of the CDR3 is TGCGCCAGCAGCCAAGATTGGGCTAGCGGGAGGGGGTACGAGCAGTACTTC. Translating it yields CASSQDWASGRGYEQYF.

This clone appeared once. This chain uses TRBV2 with TRBJ2-3, with TRBD1 matching over 12 bases. V lost 6 bases and J lost 6; bases outside the gene matches: 19. CDR3 size: 19 residues. Germline loops: CDR1 SNHLY, CDR2 FYNNEI. The DNA for the CDR3 is TGTGCCAGCAGATGGGGGACAGGGGGCGCATGGGGCCCAAACGATACGCAGTATTTT. This translates into CASRWGTGGAWGPNDTQYF.